The 12 T cell receptor beta chains below were found in one sample sequenced in a study of T-cell reconstitution after alpha-beta-depleted transplantation in children. Preparing the TCRbeta library involved the use of unique molecular identifiers. MiXCR, applied by TCRdb to the PCR reads, yields one record per CDR3 protein. The sample lists 500,000 to 600,000 distinct CDR3 sequences; 27% were seen once. The sequencing here drew on PBMCs, taken before TCRalphabeta/CD19-depleted stem cell transplant. The source is a boy under two years old with Wiskott-Aldrich syndrome, due to receive a stem cell transplant.

A few counts support this clonotype. The chain links TRBV4-2 to TRBJ2-2; 7 bases match TRBD2. The germline CDR1 and CDR2 sequences are LGHNA and YNFKEQ. J was trimmed by 5 bases and V by 2 bases; bases with no gene match: 8. CDR3 length equals 16 residues. Written as DNA, the CDR3 is TGTGCCAGCAGCCAAAGCGGGACGGGTTTGACCGGGGAGCTGTTTTTT. It translates to CASSQSGTGLTGELFF.

The genes are TRBV27 and TRBJ2-5; 13 bases match TRBD2. CDR3 length equals 17 residues. CDR1 is MNHEY, CDR2 SMNVEV, per germline (reference sequence). Trimming at V came to 4 bases and at J to 4 bases, leaving 9 bases not matched to a gene. CDR3 sequence: CASSSPTGLAGSETQYF. The DNA for the CDR3 is TGTGCCAGCAGTTCACCTACGGGACTAGCGGGGTCAGAGACCCAGTACTTC.

The V gene is TRBV3-1, the J gene TRBJ2-1; D is perhaps TRBD2 (5 bases). Germline CDR1 reads LGHDT; CDR2 reads YNNKEL (reference sequence). Trimming took off 0 bases at V and 9 bases at J, with 15 bases between the two ends. The CDR3 spans 15 residues. CDR3 residues: CASSQEVLRDSEQFF. The DNA for the CDR3 is TGTGCCAGCAGCCAAGAGGTTTTACGGGATTCTGAGCAGTTCTTC.

This rearrangement joins TRBV4-2 to TRBJ2-1; D call uncertain. The CDR3 sequence is 14 residues long. V was cut by 0 bases and J by 9 bases, with 12 bases left in between. Germline V gene lookup returns CDR1 LGHNA and CDR2 YNFKEQ. Here the CDR3 DNA reads TGTGCCAGCAGCCAAGATTACGGAAGCCCTGAGCAGTTCTTC. This translates into CASSQDYGSPEQFF.

J is TRBJ2-7 and V is TRBV6-1, with TRBD2 as a possible D gene (5 bases). Germline CDR1 is MNHNS and CDR2 is SASEGT. The CDR3 totals 14 residues. With 5 bases removed from V and 2 bases from J, the gap between germline ends came to 13 bases. CDR3 nucleotide sequence: TGTGCCAGCAGTCCTTCCACTAGGACCTACGAGCAGTACTTC. It encodes CASSPSTRTYEQYF.

This chain uses TRBV4-1 with TRBJ2-1; the match to TRBD2 covers 8 bases. Germline CDR1 MGHRA, CDR2 YSYEKL. The CDR3 is made up of 16 amino acids. V gave up 4 bases and J gave up 4 bases; unmatched junction bases: 9. CDR3 protein: CASSPSSGSWYNEQFF. The CDR3 DNA sequence: TGCGCCAGCAGCCCGTCCAGCGGGAGTTGGTACAATGAGCAGTTCTTC.

The chain is built from TRBV5-6 and TRBJ2-1; 10 nucleotides line up with TRBD2. The CDR3 is made up of 15 amino acids. From germline, CDR1 is SGHDT and CDR2 YYEEEE. J gave up 3 bases and V 6 bases, and 6 bases lay outside the gene matches. CDR3 loop: CASTITSGDYNEQFF. CDR3 nucleotides: TGTGCCAGCACCATTACTAGCGGGGACTACAATGAGCAGTTCTTC. Looking up the rest from reference TRBV5-6 and TRBJ2-1 gives the full variable domain: DAGVTQSPTHLIKTRGQQVTLRCSPKSGHDTVSWYQQALGQGPQFIFQYYEEEERQRGNFPDRFSGHQFPNYSSELNVNALLLGDSALYLCASTITSGDYNEQFFGPGTRLTVL.

V is TRBV7-1 and J is TRBJ2-7; 10 positions match TRBD2. TRBV7-1 is noted as an ORF with a role that remains uncertain. The V and J ends lost 5 bases and 1 base, in that order; junction bases with no gene match: 8. The CDR3 covers 16 residues. CDR3 residues: CASSTLQAGGSYEQYF. Here the CDR3 DNA reads TGTGCCAGCAGCACTCTCCAAGCGGGAGGGTCCTACGAGCAGTACTTC.

The chain is built from TRBV27 and TRBJ1-5; D is undetermined. The CDR3 consists of 14 residues. CDR1 is MNHEY, CDR2 SMNVEV, per germline (reference sequence). The ends were cut back, 3 bases at V and 0 bases at J, with 6 bases in the middle. The CDR3: CASSLWYSNQPQHF. The CDR3, as DNA: TGTGCCAGCAGTTTGTGGTATAGCAATCAGCCCCAGCATTTT.

This clonotype has only a few counts. The V call is TRBV5-1, the J call TRBJ2-7, with D possibly matching TRBD2 (5 bases). This CDR3 has 14 amino acids. The V gene lost 0 bases and the J gene lost 5 bases, with 12 bases spanning the gap. CDR1 is SGHRS, CDR2 YFSETQ, per germline. The CDR3 here is CASSLDRRKDEQYF. The DNA for the CDR3 is TGCGCCAGCAGCTTGGATCGGAGGAAGGACGAGCAGTACTTC.

This clonotype was counted a few times. This sequence joins TRBV5-1 and TRBJ2-7, with 8 positions matching TRBD1. CDR1 and CDR2 from the germline V gene are SGHRS and YFSETQ. V trimming: 7 bases; J trimming: 3 bases; junction bases outside the gene matches: 9. The CDR3 has 14 amino acids. In DNA, the CDR3 is TGCGCCAGCTCAGGTACAGGGGGATTCTACGAGCAGTACTTC. It specifies CASSGTGGFYEQYF.

Only a few counts were recorded for this clonotype. The V call is TRBV7-2, the J call TRBJ2-7; 11 nucleotides align to TRBD2. Looked up from germline, CDR1 is SGHTA and CDR2 is FQGNSA. The V gene end was trimmed by 5 bases and the J gene end by 5 bases; junction bases not matched to a gene: 5. This CDR3 contains 14 residues. The CDR3 spells CASSPTSGKDEQYF. The CDR3 nucleotides are TGTGCCAGCAGCCCGACTAGCGGGAAAGACGAGCAGTACTTC.